This TCR beta chain originates from a study of T cell repertoires in cytomegalovirus infection. Study-level results: What dominated the ex vivo response were HLA-C-restricted CMV-specific TCR beta clonotypes.

One entry per CDR3 protein results from TCRdb running MiXCR on the reads. Of 650,000 to 900,000 distinct CDR3 sequences listed, about 28% are singletons. This clonotype was seen at least ten times. Its antigen remains unidentified. CDR1 is SGHVS and CDR2 is FNYEAQ in the germline V gene. Trimming cost V 2 bases and J 5 bases; bases outside gene matches: 8. The CDR3 contains 16 residues. The clonotype was recovered from a human donor in good health (CMV status not recorded). Some clones in this sample may be carry-over from other donors' samples. This sequence joins TRBV7-6 and TRBJ2-1; 8 positions match TRBD1. The sequencing here drew on cultured CD8+ T cells from PBMCs, taken from culture after CMV antigen stimulation. The CDR3 protein is CASSLISGQGNNEQFF. DNA for the CDR3: TGTGCCAGCAGCTTAATTTCAGGACAGGGTAACAATGAGCAGTTCTTC.